This T cell receptor (beta chain) was obtained from a study of blood T cell repertoires in COVID-19. Study background: In each case, the material was cDNA or gDNA derived from T cells, B-cell-depleted T cells, or PBMCs.

Seattle-derived patients entered the study during active infection and were followed longitudinally. The CDR3 is made up of 12 amino acids. V dropped 6 bases and J dropped 4 bases, with 6 bases sitting between them. Germline-derived CDR1 and CDR2 are SNHLY and FYNNEI. Assay: immunoSEQ multiplex PCR; the TCRdb copy retains only in-frame clones and omits some. The table records about 74,000 clones, roughly 92% of them present only once. The chain joins TRBV2 to TRBJ1-4; the D is unclear. The specimen was peripheral blood. The receptor comes from a man aged 50-60 years with COVID-19, enrolled during active disease. CDR3 in amino acids: CASSSNNEKLFF. As DNA, the CDR3 is TGTGCCAGCAGCAGTAATAATGAAAAACTGTTTTTT.